Presented here are 25 T cell receptor beta chains from one specimen sequenced in a study of T cells in Graves' hyperthyroidism and ophthalmopathy. TCR beta CDR3 region amplification was performed from RNA transcripts. An initial round of RT-PCR targeting the TCR CDR3 relied on the HTBI primer set. TCRdb itself ran the multiplex PCR reads through MiXCR, one entry per CDR3 protein. The sample consists of about 420,000 distinct CDR3 sequences, roughly 15% of them appearing once. The specimen sequenced was blood. The receptors here all came from a woman aged 18-29 years with Graves' hyperthyroidism.

At least ten counts were recorded for this clonotype. The chain has TRBV4-2 and TRBJ1-5; no firm D call. CDR3 length equals 15 residues. Germline V gives CDR1 LGHNA, CDR2 YNFKEQ. The germline V and J ends were trimmed by 0 bases and 6 bases, with 12 bases remaining between them. CDR3 amino acids: CASSQEWAETQPQHF. CDR3 bases: TGTGCCAGCAGCCAAGAATGGGCAGAAACTCAGCCCCAGCATTTT.

This chain joins TRBV20-1 and TRBJ2-7, with D perhaps matching TRBD2 (5 bases). Germline lookup yields CDR1 DFQATT and CDR2 SNEGSKA (reference sequence). CDR3 length equals 15 residues. Trimming shortened V by 6 bases and J by 5 bases, and 23 bases separated the two germline ends. CDR3 loop: CSATNGERFSHEQYF. The CDR3 DNA sequence: TGCAGTGCCACTAATGGGGAGCGGTTTTCCCACGAGCAGTACTTC.

There are many counts of this clonotype. V gene TRBV2 combines with J gene TRBJ2-1, with TRBD2 matching 10 bases. The CDR3 runs to 15 residues. Germline CDR1 SNHLY, CDR2 FYNNEI. Germline trimming cut 3 bases from V and 8 bases from J; bases unmatched to any gene: 7. The CDR3, as DNA: TGTGCCAGCAGTGAGGGAACTAGCGGGACGGATGAGCAGTTCTTC. It encodes CASSEGTSGTDEQFF.

With respect to this clonotype: This may stem from a read error, because a much larger clone lies one nucleotide away. V gene TRBV28 combines with J gene TRBJ2-7; D may be TRBD1 or TRBD2 (5 bases each). The J call may be faulty, since TRBJ2-1 better matches the DNA end. The CDR3 contains 13 residues. Germline-derived CDR1 and CDR2 are MDHEN and SYDVKM. CDR3: CASQGTAVYEQFF. The CDR3 region has the DNA TGTGCCAGTCAAGGGACGGCAGTATACGAGCAGTTCTTC.

This clonotype was picked up many times. The chain uses TRBV19 and TRBJ2-3; 10 nucleotides line up with TRBD2. The CDR3 contains 15 residues. V shed 6 bases and J 7 bases; nucleotides not matched to a gene: 10. CDR1 and CDR2 (germline): LNHDA, SQIVND (reference sequence). The CDR3 protein is CASRLLAGDVNTQYF. The CDR3 region has the DNA TGTGCCAGTAGACTTCTAGCGGGAGATGTAAATACGCAGTATTTT.

Ten or more counts support this clonotype. V and J are TRBV2 and TRBJ1-5; D is unclear. The CDR3 sequence is 13 residues long. The germline V gene encodes CDR1 SNHLY and CDR2 FYNNEI. The ends were cut back, 7 bases at V and 7 bases at J, with 14 bases in the middle. Written as DNA, the CDR3 is TGTGCCAGCAAAGGACCAATTGGGCAGCCCCAGCATTTT. Translated: CASKGPIGQPQHF.

This clonotype was detected ten times or more. This rearrangement joins TRBV30 to TRBJ2-5; weak D call: TRBD1 (5 bases). Per germline, CDR1 GTSNPN and CDR2 SVGIG (reference sequence). CDR3 length: 14 residues. Trimming pared 0 bases from V and 5 bases from J, leaving 13 bases between. This CDR3 reads CAWSVTGTSETQYF. The CDR3, as DNA: TGTGCCTGGAGTGTAACAGGCACCAGCGAGACCCAGTACTTC.

This clonotype was counted between two and nine times. V usage is TRBV4-1 and J usage is TRBJ1-5, with a tentative D call TRBD1 (6 bases). The CDR3 loop spans 15 amino acids. The V end was cut by 0 bases, the J end by 3 bases, with 9 bases between. The germline CDR1 and CDR2 sequences are MGHRA and YSYEKL. The CDR3 nucleotides are TGCGCCAGCAGCCAAGACGGACAGCTCAATCAGCCCCAGCATTTT. It specifies CASSQDGQLNQPQHF.

This clonotype was counted a few times. V and J are TRBV4-2 and TRBJ1-6; TRBD1 agrees at 7 bases. Germline V lookup: CDR1 LGHNA, CDR2 YNFKEQ. J gave up 10 bases and V 1 base, and 4 bases lay outside the gene matches. The CDR3 covers 14 residues. The CDR3 DNA sequence: TGTGCCAGCAGCCAAGGACAGGGAAAATCACCCCTCCACTTT. It specifies CASSQGQGKSPLHF.

This clonotype turned up a few times. The V gene is TRBV3-1, the J gene TRBJ2-3; no firm D call. V lost 3 bases and J lost 4, with 8 bases in between. The germline gives CDR1 LGHDT, CDR2 YNNKEL (reference sequence). The CDR3 runs to 13 residues. CDR3: CASSHPWPDTQYF. The CDR3 nucleotides are TGTGCCAGCAGCCACCCCTGGCCAGATACGCAGTATTTT.

This clonotype has at least ten counts. The V gene is TRBV28, the J gene TRBJ2-5; 11 bases are shared with TRBD1. J lost 11 bases, V lost 2 bases, and 10 bases had no gene match. The CDR3 totals 15 residues. Germline V gene lookup returns CDR1 MDHEN and CDR2 SYDVKM. Written as DNA, the CDR3 is TGTGCCAGCAGTTTACAACCGGGACAGGGGGGCCTACAGTACTTC. It is translated as CASSLQPGQGGLQYF.

This clonotype was picked up many times. The J gene is TRBJ2-7, the V gene TRBV28; 8 bases fit TRBD1. J gave up 2 bases and V 5 bases, and 8 bases lay outside the gene matches. CDR1 is MDHEN, CDR2 SYDVKM, per germline. This CDR3 is built from 15 residues. The CDR3 region has the DNA TGTGCCAGCAGTCAGCCCGGGACAGGAGCCTACGAGCAGTACTTC. The encoded protein is CASSQPGTGAYEQYF.

This clonotype was detected once. The CDR3 is CASSLLVSGGLNTGELFF. The CDR3 bases are TGTGCCAGCAGCTTATTGGTTTCCGGGGGACTTAACACCGGGGAGCTGTTTTTT. This sequence joins TRBV7-6 and TRBJ2-2, with D possibly matching TRBD2 (6 bases). Per germline, CDR1 SGHVS and CDR2 FNYEAQ. This CDR3 spans 18 amino acids. The V gene lost 2 bases and the J gene lost 2 bases, with 18 bases spanning the gap.

This clonotype was observed a few times. The CDR3, as DNA: TGTGCCAGCAGCTTTCAGTGGATCTCGAACACCGGGGAGCTGTTTTTT. Translating gives CASSFQWISNTGELFF. The chain carries TRBV7-2 and TRBJ2-2, with D unresolved. V dropped 3 bases and J dropped 0 bases, with 11 bases sitting between them. The CDR3 has 16 amino acids. Per the germline V gene, CDR1 is SGHTA and CDR2 is FQGNSA.

This clonotype was picked up many times. CDR3 sequence reads: CASSPLGGGATGNTIYF. CDR3 DNA sequence: TGTGCCAGCAGCCCTCTCGGGGGGGGGGCGACTGGAAACACCATATATTTT. The rearrangement uses TRBV11-2 and TRBJ1-3, with a weak D call TRBD1 (6 bases). CDR3 size: 17 residues. In germline, CDR1 is SGHAT, CDR2 FQNNGV. V dropped 5 bases and J dropped 2 bases, with 19 bases sitting between them.

A word on this clonotype: A read error may be the cause here, since a much bigger clone is one base away. The chain uses TRBV9 and TRBJ2-7, with D possibly being TRBD1 or TRBD2 (5 bases each). The V end lost 3 bases, the J end lost 2 bases, and 12 bases lay between the germline ends. The CDR3 consists of 14 residues. Germline V gene sequence: CDR1 SGDLS, CDR2 YYNGEE. The CDR3, as DNA: TGTGCCAGCAGCGGCTGGGACCTAGCCTACGAGCAGTACTTC. It yields the protein CASSGWDLAYEQYF.

The chain uses TRBV5-1 and TRBJ2-7; D is uncertain. This CDR3 has 13 amino acids. V was shortened by 0 bases and J by 6 bases, with 10 bases between the two germline ends. From germline, CDR1 is SGHRS and CDR2 YFSETQ. The CDR3 DNA follows: TGCGCCAGCAGCTTGGTTCCGACCCTCGAGCAGTACTTC. Its translation: CASSLVPTLEQYF.

In its sample, this clonotype was seen a few times. The DNA of the CDR3 is TGTGCCAGCAGCTGGGGCCCGCGGGCCACAGATACGCAGTATTTT. It yields the protein CASSWGPRATDTQYF. The genes are TRBV11-2 and TRBJ2-3; D may be TRBD1 or TRBD2 (5 bases each). The V and J ends lost 4 bases and 2 bases respectively, with 13 bases between them. The CDR3 length is 15 residues. Germline V gene sequence: CDR1 SGHAT, CDR2 FQNNGV.

This clonotype occurred a few times. J is TRBJ2-5 and V is TRBV4-3; possibly TRBD1 or TRBD2 for D (5 bases each). This CDR3 spans 15 amino acids. Germline-derived CDR1 and CDR2 are LGHNA and YSLEER. Trimming cost V 4 bases and J 2 bases, with 14 bases left between them. This chain's CDR3 is CASSRGTVGQETQYF. CDR3 sequence (DNA): TGCGCCAGCAGCCGGGGGACGGTCGGGCAAGAGACCCAGTACTTC.

This sequence joins TRBV6-5 and TRBJ1-4; D gene uncertain. Trimming stripped 2 bases from V and 0 bases from J, with 16 bases between. This CDR3 has 18 residues. Germline values: CDR1 MNHEY, CDR2 SVGAGI. CDR3 sequence reads: CASSYTFGSISTNEKLFF. The DNA of the CDR3 is TGTGCCAGCAGTTACACATTTGGGTCGATATCAACTAATGAAAAACTGTTTTTT.

The sample holds many counts of this clonotype. The V gene is TRBV11-1, the J gene TRBJ2-5; D remains unclear. Trimming left V 0 bases short and J 4 bases short, with 18 bases between. This CDR3 has 17 amino acids. CDR1 is SGHAT, CDR2 FQDESV, per germline (reference sequence). The CDR3 here is CASSLALDEGVRETQYF. CDR3 DNA sequence: TGTGCCAGCAGCTTAGCGCTGGACGAAGGCGTACGAGAGACCCAGTACTTC.

CDR3 in DNA: TGTGCCAGCAGCCAACGGATCTCTGGAAACACCATATATTTT. This translates into CASSQRISGNTIYF. The chain links TRBV3-1 to TRBJ1-3, with D unclear. Germline-derived CDR1 and CDR2 are LGHDT and YNNKEL (reference sequence). Deletions cut 2 bases from V and 0 bases from J, with 5 bases between. This CDR3 is 14 amino acids long.

This chain uses TRBV6-1 with TRBJ2-2; the D is unclear. Deletions cut 6 bases from V and 7 bases from J, with 12 bases between. The CDR3 is made up of 13 amino acids. The V gene's germline CDR1 is MNHNS and CDR2 SASEGT. The CDR3 sequence: CASRGFSIGELFF. The CDR3, as DNA: TGTGCCAGCAGGGGGTTTTCGATCGGGGAGCTGTTTTTT.

The chain combines TRBV5-6 with TRBJ1-1, with 9 bases that match TRBD1. The CDR3 totals 15 residues. Germline V lookup: CDR1 SGHDT, CDR2 YYEEEE. V lost 1 base to trimming and J lost 11 bases; unmatched junction nucleotides: 12. CDR3 nucleotide sequence: TGTGCCAGCAGCTTGCCCCCCGGGACAGGGATGGAGGCTTTCTTT. Its translation: CASSLPPGTGMEAFF.

This clonotype came up many times. V is TRBV5-1 and J is TRBJ1-2; TRBD1 matches at 7 bases. Germline lookup yields CDR1 SGHRS and CDR2 YFSETQ. The V gene end was trimmed by 5 bases and the J gene end by 8 bases; junction bases not matched to a gene: 12. CDR3 length: 14 amino acids. The DNA of the CDR3 is TGCGCCAGCAGTCCAGACAGGGAGCTGGTCGGCTACACCTTC. Protein: CASSPDRELVGYTF.